The next 8 T cell receptor beta chains were all read from a single sample in a study of blood T cell repertoires in COVID-19. Sequencing was performed with immunoSEQ multiplex PCR; in TCRdb, only in-frame clones are kept and a portion is missing. The sample has approximately 180,000 clones, around 83% seen once; the top ten hold around 15%. Sequencing input: PBMCs or T cells enriched from blood (not recorded which). The source of these receptors is a man in his fifties who had recovered from COVID-19.

CDR3 sequence (DNA): TGCGCCAGCAGCCAAGGAGGATTGGGAGCGGTCCAAGAGACCCAGTACTTC. This translates into CASSQGGLGAVQETQYF. V is TRBV4-1 and J is TRBJ2-5; D may be TRBD2 (5 bases). This CDR3 spans 17 amino acids. V was clipped by 1 base and J by 1 base, with 16 bases between them. Germline CDR1 is MGHRA and CDR2 is YSYEKL.

In this sample, this clone turned up once. The chain couples TRBV4-1 to TRBJ2-7, with 7 nucleotides matching TRBD1. V shed 4 bases and J 5 bases; nucleotides not matched to a gene: 5. The length of the CDR3 is 13 residues. Germline V gene data show CDR1 as MGHRA and CDR2 as YSYEKL. The CDR3 coding sequence is TGCGCCAGCAGCCTAGACAGGGTGAACGAGCAGTACTTC. Protein: CASSLDRVNEQYF.

This clone came up a few times. V gene TRBV7-3 combines with J gene TRBJ2-1; D may be TRBD2 (6 bases). Deletions cut 2 bases from V and 5 bases from J, with 13 bases between. Germline values: CDR1 SGHTA, CDR2 FQGTGA. CDR3 size: 15 residues. DNA for the CDR3: TGTGCCAGCAGCTTAGAGGCGGGGACCCACAATGAGCAGTTCTTC. Residues: CASSLEAGTHNEQFF.

The chain combines TRBV2 with TRBJ2-7; no definite D call. Trimming left V 5 bases short and J 0 bases short, with 11 bases between. Germline V gene lookup returns CDR1 SNHLY and CDR2 FYNNEI. CDR3 length: 14 amino acids. The DNA of the CDR3 is TGTGCCAGCAGTTCACAGACGAGCTCCTACGAGCAGTACTTC. It is translated as CASSSQTSSYEQYF.

V gene TRBV6-5 combines with J gene TRBJ1-1; TRBD1 might be the D (5 bases). Trimming removed 4 bases from V and 9 bases from J, with 18 bases in between. Looked up from germline, CDR1 is MNHEY and CDR2 is SVGAGI. The CDR3 is made up of 14 amino acids. The CDR3 DNA is TGTGCCAGCAGTTCCACTCCTGGGGCAGGGAAAGCTTTCTTT. It is translated as CASSSTPGAGKAFF.

The rearrangement joins TRBV9 to TRBJ1-3; perhaps TRBD1 as D (6 bases). With 0 bases removed from V and 4 bases from J, the gap between germline ends came to 11 bases. This CDR3 has 15 residues. Germline V lookup: CDR1 SGDLS, CDR2 YYNGEE. The chain's CDR3 is CASSVGAGAGNTIYF. In DNA form, the CDR3 reads TGTGCCAGCAGCGTAGGCGCAGGGGCAGGAAACACCATATATTTT.

V usage is TRBV3-1 (or the pseudogene TRBV3-2) and J usage is TRBJ1-3; possible D gene TRBD1, 6 bases. V lost 1 base, J lost 0 bases, and 10 bases lay in between. This CDR3 has 16 residues. The V gene's germline CDR1 is LGHDT and CDR2 YNNKEL (reference sequence). The CDR3 DNA reads as TGTGCCAGCAGCCAAGGTACAGGGACCTCTGGAAACACCATATATTTT. Encoded protein: CASSQGTGTSGNTIYF.

The rearrangement uses TRBV25-1 and TRBJ2-2; 9 bases align to TRBD1. Germline CDR1 reads MGHDK; CDR2 reads SYGVNS. This CDR3 contains 16 residues. The ends lost 6 bases at V and 2 bases at J; junction bases unmatched: 7. CDR3: CASSRMGQGNTGELFF. The CDR3, as DNA: TGTGCCAGCAGCCGCATGGGACAGGGAAACACCGGGGAGCTGTTTTTT.